The 32 T cell receptor beta chains below were found in one sample sequenced in a study of blood T cell repertoires in COVID-19. Sequencing was performed with immunoSEQ multiplex PCR; in TCRdb, only in-frame clones are kept and a portion is missing. This sample has under 300,000 clones; about 80% occur once, and the top ten carry roughly a tenth. The source material was peripheral blood. The receptors shown here come from a woman aged 50 to 60 who had recovered from COVID-19.

V is TRBV6-2 or TRBV6-3 and J is TRBJ2-1, with D tentatively TRBD2 (6 bases). V lost 0 bases and J 10 bases, leaving 13 bases between the germline ends. The CDR3 spans 14 residues. Germline V gene lookup returns CDR1 MNHEY and CDR2 SVGEGT. The CDR3 region is CASSYSGLLREQFF. As DNA, the CDR3 is TGTGCCAGCAGTTACTCGGGACTCCTCAGGGAGCAGTTCTTC.

The chain couples TRBV4-1 to TRBJ1-2; TRBD1 might be the D (6 bases). V dropped 6 bases and J dropped 8 bases, with 16 bases sitting between them. CDR3 size: 13 residues. Germline loops: CDR1 MGHRA, CDR2 YSYEKL. DNA of the CDR3: TGCGCCAGCAGTTCCTGGGGGCTAAGCGGCTACACCTTC. Translation: CASSSWGLSGYTF.

Only a few counts were recorded for this clone. V and J are TRBV7-3 and TRBJ2-7; 11 bases line up with TRBD2. V was clipped by 5 bases and J by 6 bases; unmatched bases: 0. Germline values: CDR1 SGHTA, CDR2 FQGTGA. CDR3 length equals 12 residues. The CDR3 loop reads CASSLAGGEQYF. The DNA of the CDR3 is TGTGCCAGCAGCCTAGCGGGAGGCGAGCAGTACTTC.

V is TRBV11-2 and J is TRBJ1-2, with 8 bases identical to TRBD1. Looked up from germline, CDR1 is SGHAT and CDR2 is FQNNGV. This CDR3 is 13 amino acids long. Germline trimming cut 2 bases from V and 8 bases from J; bases unmatched to any gene: 4. The CDR3 reads CASSLWTGRGYTF. CDR3 DNA: TGTGCCAGCAGCTTATGGACAGGGCGAGGCTACACCTTC.

CDR3 in amino acids: CASSAYPRGEQYF. Here the CDR3 DNA reads TGTGCCAGCAGTGCCTACCCTCGAGGGGAGCAGTACTTC. The rearrangement links TRBV27 to TRBJ2-7; tentatively, D is TRBD2 (5 bases). V lost 5 bases and J lost 7, with 15 bases in between. The CDR3 loop spans 13 amino acids. CDR1 and CDR2 from the germline V gene are MNHEY and SMNVEV (reference sequence).

This chain links TRBV7-2 with TRBJ2-2; D perhaps matches TRBD1 (6 bases). The CDR3 runs to 15 residues. The V gene lost 3 bases and the J gene lost 6 bases, with 14 bases spanning the gap. Germline V gene lookup returns CDR1 SGHTA and CDR2 FQGNSA. CDR3 protein: CASSFSWQGSGELFF. The CDR3, as DNA: TGTGCCAGCAGCTTTTCTTGGCAGGGGTCCGGGGAGCTGTTTTTT. Supplemented by reference TRBV7-2 and TRBJ2-2, the full variable domain reads GAGVSQSPSNKVTEKGKDVELRCDPISGHTALYWYRQSLGQGLEFLIYFQGNSAPDKSGLPSDRFSAERTGGSVSTLTIQRTQQEDSAVYLCASSFSWQGSGELFFGEGSRLTVL.

V gene TRBV11-3 combines with J gene TRBJ2-1; 8 nucleotides line up with TRBD2. The CDR3 totals 14 residues. V was pared by 4 bases and J by 9 bases, with 8 bases of the junction left unmatched. The V gene's germline CDR1 is SGHNT and CDR2 YENEEA. CDR3 DNA: TGTGCCAGCAGCTCACTAGCGGCTATGAGTGAGCAGTTCTTC. Amino acids: CASSSLAAMSEQFF.

This rearrangement joins TRBV5-4 to TRBJ2-2; 9 nucleotides agree with TRBD2. This CDR3 comprises 17 residues. The V gene end was trimmed by 4 bases and the J gene end by 0 bases; junction bases not matched to a gene: 7. Germline V gene lookup returns CDR1 SGHNT and CDR2 YYREEE (reference sequence). CDR3 protein: CASSPPGGGANTGELFF. CDR3 bases: TGTGCCAGCAGCCCCCCGGGCGGGGGGGCGAACACCGGGGAGCTGTTTTTT.

J is TRBJ2-2 and V is TRBV4-3; no definite D call. Germline CDR1 LGHNA, CDR2 YSLEER. The ends were cut back, 0 bases at V and 8 bases at J, with 4 bases in the middle. The CDR3 totals 12 residues. Here the CDR3 DNA reads TGCGCCAGCAGCCAAGATATGGGGGAGCTGTTTTTT. Translated: CASSQDMGELFF.

The V and J genes are TRBV7-2 and TRBJ1-2; 9 bases are shared with TRBD1. Germline-derived CDR1 and CDR2 are SGHTA and FQGNSA. V dropped 2 bases and J dropped 7; count of bases not matched to a gene: 8. The CDR3 is made up of 15 amino acids. The CDR3 loop is CASSLSGQGIGGYTF. The CDR3 DNA is TGTGCCAGCAGCTTATCGGGACAGGGCATCGGTGGCTACACCTTC.

The chain couples TRBV6-1 to TRBJ2-1, with 9 bases aligning to TRBD2. V gave up 3 bases and J gave up 1 base; unmatched junction bases: 4. The length of the CDR3 is 16 residues. The germline V gene encodes CDR1 MNHNS and CDR2 SASEGT. The chain's CDR3 is CASSDSLAGSYNEQFF. The CDR3 DNA reads as TGTGCCAGCAGTGATAGTCTAGCGGGGTCCTACAATGAGCAGTTCTTC.

V gene TRBV14 combines with J gene TRBJ1-2; D remains ambiguous. The CDR3 sequence is 15 residues long. Trimming left V 3 bases short and J 4 bases short, with 15 bases between. In germline, CDR1 is SGHDN, CDR2 FVKESK. The chain's CDR3 is CASSQRGGSVYGYTF. The CDR3 nucleotides are TGTGCCAGCAGCCAGCGTGGCGGAAGCGTCTATGGCTACACCTTC.

The CDR3 loop reads CASSGQAQQPQHF. The CDR3 DNA reads TGTGCCAGCAGTGGTCAGGCACAGCAGCCCCAGCATTTT. The chain recombines TRBV2 with TRBJ1-5; D is undetermined. The V end was cut by 4 bases, the J end by 7 bases, with 11 bases between. Germline V lookup: CDR1 SNHLY, CDR2 FYNNEI. The CDR3 extends over 13 amino acids.

Comments on this clone: The sample has other DNA sequences that encode this CDR3 too. This sequence joins TRBV11-1 and TRBJ2-5; the D gene is possibly TRBD2 (6 bases). Trimming pared 4 bases from V and 2 bases from J, leaving 8 bases between. CDR1 and CDR2 from the germline V gene are SGHAT and FQDESV (reference sequence). CDR3 length: 13 residues. CDR3 coding DNA: TGTGCCAGCAGCTCGGGACTGCAAGAGACCCAGTACTTC. Translating gives CASSSGLQETQYF.

The chain uses TRBV7-3 and TRBJ2-3, with D hard to call. The CDR3 extends over 12 amino acids. The V gene's germline CDR1 is SGHTA and CDR2 FQGTGA. V lost 5 bases to trimming and J lost 5 bases, with 8 bases between them. The CDR3 loop is CASSQTLDTQYF. CDR3 DNA: TGTGCCAGCAGCCAGACATTAGATACGCAGTATTTT. The variable domain in full, completed from reference TRBV7-3 and TRBJ2-3, reads GAGVSQTPSNKVTEKGKYVELRCDPISGHTALYWYRQSLGQGPEFLIYFQGTGAADDSGLPNDRFFAVRPEGSVSTLKIQRTERGDSAVYLCASSQTLDTQYFGPGTRLTVL.

The gene calls are TRBV5-1 and TRBJ2-2; D gene ambiguous. The CDR3 runs to 13 residues. Germline CDR1 SGHRS, CDR2 YFSETQ. Trimming left V 4 bases short and J 1 base short, with 5 bases between. This CDR3 reads CASSTQNTGELFF. CDR3 coding DNA: TGCGCCAGCAGCACACAGAACACCGGGGAGCTGTTTTTT.

The J gene is TRBJ2-7, the V gene TRBV29-1; D is perhaps TRBD2 (6 bases). Per germline, CDR1 SQVTM and CDR2 ANQGSEA. The CDR3 extends over 15 amino acids. Trimming cost V 4 bases and J 5 bases, with 21 bases left between them. CDR3: CSVVRGLGRDDEQYF. In nucleotides, the CDR3 is TGCAGCGTTGTCCGGGGACTCGGCAGGGATGACGAGCAGTACTTC.

A note on this clone: The sample contains more than one DNA sequence encoding this CDR3. This chain links TRBV11-2 with TRBJ1-1, with a possible D match to TRBD1 (6 bases). CDR1 is SGHAT and CDR2 is FQNNGV in the germline V gene. V shed 1 base and J shed 1 base, with 10 bases lying between them. The CDR3 extends over 15 amino acids. In DNA form, the CDR3 reads TGTGCCAGCAGCTTAGGACAGGTCAAGAACACTGAAGCTTTCTTT. This translates into CASSLGQVKNTEAFF.

This rearrangement joins TRBV7-9 to TRBJ2-3, with TRBD1 matching 8 bases. The CDR3 is 14 residues long. The V and J ends lost 5 bases and 7 bases, in that order; junction bases with no gene match: 8. CDR1 SEHNR and CDR2 FQNEAQ come from the germline V gene (reference sequence). The chain's CDR3 is CASSPSAGGYTQYF. The CDR3, as DNA: TGTGCCAGCAGCCCCTCGGCAGGGGGCTATACGCAGTATTTT.

Notes on this clone: The junction shows a germline mismatch at one end, possibly a read error. The V call is TRBV18, the J call TRBJ1-2; D gene ambiguous. The CDR3 is made up of 14 amino acids. Germline CDR1 and CDR2: KGHSH and LQKENI. The CDR3 reads CASSPDSLLTGVSF. CDR3 nucleotide sequence: TGTGCCAGCTCACCTGATTCTTTATTGACCGGGGTCTCCTTC.

The chain is built from TRBV5-6 and TRBJ1-2; TRBD1 agrees at 7 bases. The germline V gene has CDR1 SGHDT and CDR2 YYEEEE. The CDR3 totals 14 residues. Trimming cost V 4 bases and J 6 bases; bases outside gene matches: 9. The CDR3 nucleotides read TGTGCCAGCAGCAAACAGGGGAGCGGTCATGGCTACACCTTC. As protein: CASSKQGSGHGYTF.

The chain links TRBV3-1 (or the pseudogene TRBV3-2) to TRBJ2-3, with 8 bases aligning to TRBD2. V dropped 2 bases and J dropped 4; count of bases not matched to a gene: 2. The CDR3 runs 14 residues. The germline gives CDR1 LGHDT, CDR2 YNNKEL (reference sequence). CDR3 protein: CASSQQTSADTQYF. The CDR3 DNA reads TGTGCCAGCAGCCAACAGACTAGCGCAGATACGCAGTATTTT.

The chain employs TRBV4-2 and TRBJ2-7; perhaps TRBD1 as D (5 bases). Germline loops: CDR1 LGHNA, CDR2 YNFKEQ. The CDR3 length is 15 residues. The germline V and J ends were trimmed by 0 bases and 3 bases, with 12 bases remaining between them. DNA for the CDR3: TGTGCCAGCAGCCAAGATGGACAATCCTACTACGAGCAGTACTTC. It is translated as CASSQDGQSYYEQYF.

The chain employs TRBV3-1 (or the pseudogene TRBV3-2) and TRBJ1-1, with unresolved D. The V gene's germline CDR1 is LGHDT and CDR2 YNNKEL (reference sequence). The CDR3 extends over 13 amino acids. The V end lost 0 bases, the J end lost 6 bases, and 8 bases lay between the germline ends. The CDR3 is CASSQDSSPEAFF. CDR3 DNA sequence: TGTGCCAGCAGCCAAGACAGTTCACCTGAAGCTTTCTTT.

V and J are TRBV19 and TRBJ2-1, with D tentatively TRBD2 (5 bases). Per germline, CDR1 LNHDA and CDR2 SQIVND (reference sequence). CDR3 length: 16 amino acids. Trimming shortened V by 10 bases and J by 2 bases, and 21 bases separated the two germline ends. CDR3 nucleotides: TGTGCCACCAATACCTGGGCGGGTGGCCCCTACAATGAGCAGTTCTTC. Residues: CATNTWAGGPYNEQFF.

The V and J genes are TRBV4-1 and TRBJ2-7; D might be TRBD2 (5 bases). Trimming removed 0 bases from V and 0 bases from J, with 12 bases in between. Germline lookup yields CDR1 MGHRA and CDR2 YSYEKL. The CDR3 is 16 residues long. The CDR3 sequence: CASSQDGLLTSYEQYF. The CDR3 DNA is TGCGCCAGCAGCCAAGATGGACTTCTAACCTCCTACGAGCAGTACTTC.

The chain joins TRBV19 to TRBJ1-2, with 10 bases identical to TRBD1. CDR3 length: 13 residues. The V gene end was trimmed by 10 bases and the J gene end by 5 bases; junction bases not matched to a gene: 7. Germline CDR1 LNHDA, CDR2 SQIVND (reference sequence). CDR3 DNA sequence: TGTGCCACAGGGACAGGGGTAGGGTATGGCTACACCTTC. Translating it yields CATGTGVGYGYTF.

The rearrangement links TRBV19 to TRBJ1-5; TRBD1 matches at 12 bases. Germline loops: CDR1 LNHDA, CDR2 SQIVND (reference sequence). V lost 5 bases and J lost 7; bases outside the gene matches: 3. CDR3 length: 14 residues. The CDR3 sequence is CASSPGQGAQPQHF. The CDR3, as DNA: TGTGCCAGTAGTCCGGGACAGGGGGCGCAGCCCCAGCATTTT.

The chain is built from TRBV28 and TRBJ1-5; unclear D gene. There are 16 residues in the CDR3. Germline CDR1 is MDHEN and CDR2 is SYDVKM. Trimming removed 3 bases from V and 0 bases from J, with 12 bases in between. CDR3 nucleotides: TGTGCCAGCAGTTTTGATGTTTCCTATAGCAATCAGCCCCAGCATTTT. This sequence encodes CASSFDVSYSNQPQHF.

The chain couples TRBV30 to TRBJ2-7; 9 bases map to TRBD1. V lost 3 bases and J lost 3; bases outside the gene matches: 3. Germline-derived CDR1 and CDR2 are GTSNPN and SVGIG (reference sequence). The CDR3 totals 13 residues. DNA of the CDR3: TGTGCCTGGAGCCGGACAGGGGTCTACGAGCAGTACTTC. Translating gives CAWSRTGVYEQYF. Together with reference TRBV30 and TRBJ2-7, the CDR3 gives the full variable domain: SQTIHQWPATLVQPVGSPLSLECTVEGTSNPNLYWYRQAAGRGLQLLFYSVGIGQISSEVPQNLSASRPQDRQFILSSKKLLLSDSGFYLCAWSRTGVYEQYFGPGTRLTVT.

In this sample, this clone turned up a few times. V gene TRBV11-1 combines with J gene TRBJ2-7, with 10 bases aligning to TRBD2. Germline V CDR1 and CDR2: SGHAT, FQDESV (reference sequence). V dropped 6 bases and J dropped 4; count of bases not matched to a gene: 9. This CDR3 contains 15 residues. CDR3 loop: CASSLRRTSGYEQYF. For the CDR3, the DNA is TGTGCCAGCAGTTTGAGGAGGACTAGCGGATACGAGCAGTACTTC.

The chain uses TRBV6-5 and TRBJ2-7, with 12 positions matching TRBD1. V dropped 5 bases and J dropped 7; count of bases not matched to a gene: 9. The germline CDR1 and CDR2 sequences are MNHEY and SVGAGI. The CDR3 contains 15 residues. The CDR3 DNA follows: TGTGCCAGCAGTACCGGGACAGGGGGCAGATGGGAGCAGTACTTC. Its translation: CASSTGTGGRWEQYF.